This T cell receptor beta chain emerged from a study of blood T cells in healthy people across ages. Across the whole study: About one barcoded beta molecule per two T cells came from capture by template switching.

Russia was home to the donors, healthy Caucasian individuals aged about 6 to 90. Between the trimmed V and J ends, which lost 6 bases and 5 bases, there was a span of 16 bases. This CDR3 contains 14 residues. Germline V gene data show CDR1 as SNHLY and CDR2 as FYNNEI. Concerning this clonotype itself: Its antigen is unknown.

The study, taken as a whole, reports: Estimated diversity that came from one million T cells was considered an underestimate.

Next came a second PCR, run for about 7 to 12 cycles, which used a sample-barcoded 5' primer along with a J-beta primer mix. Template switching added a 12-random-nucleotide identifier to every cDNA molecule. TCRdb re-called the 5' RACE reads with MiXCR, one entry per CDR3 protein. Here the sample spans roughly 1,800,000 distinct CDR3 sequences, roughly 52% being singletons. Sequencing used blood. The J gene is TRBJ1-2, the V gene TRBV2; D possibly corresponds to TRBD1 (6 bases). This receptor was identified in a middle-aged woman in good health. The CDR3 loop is CASSEGLGQYGYTF. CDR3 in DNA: TGTGCCAGCAGCGAGGGACTTGGACAGTATGGCTACACCTTC.